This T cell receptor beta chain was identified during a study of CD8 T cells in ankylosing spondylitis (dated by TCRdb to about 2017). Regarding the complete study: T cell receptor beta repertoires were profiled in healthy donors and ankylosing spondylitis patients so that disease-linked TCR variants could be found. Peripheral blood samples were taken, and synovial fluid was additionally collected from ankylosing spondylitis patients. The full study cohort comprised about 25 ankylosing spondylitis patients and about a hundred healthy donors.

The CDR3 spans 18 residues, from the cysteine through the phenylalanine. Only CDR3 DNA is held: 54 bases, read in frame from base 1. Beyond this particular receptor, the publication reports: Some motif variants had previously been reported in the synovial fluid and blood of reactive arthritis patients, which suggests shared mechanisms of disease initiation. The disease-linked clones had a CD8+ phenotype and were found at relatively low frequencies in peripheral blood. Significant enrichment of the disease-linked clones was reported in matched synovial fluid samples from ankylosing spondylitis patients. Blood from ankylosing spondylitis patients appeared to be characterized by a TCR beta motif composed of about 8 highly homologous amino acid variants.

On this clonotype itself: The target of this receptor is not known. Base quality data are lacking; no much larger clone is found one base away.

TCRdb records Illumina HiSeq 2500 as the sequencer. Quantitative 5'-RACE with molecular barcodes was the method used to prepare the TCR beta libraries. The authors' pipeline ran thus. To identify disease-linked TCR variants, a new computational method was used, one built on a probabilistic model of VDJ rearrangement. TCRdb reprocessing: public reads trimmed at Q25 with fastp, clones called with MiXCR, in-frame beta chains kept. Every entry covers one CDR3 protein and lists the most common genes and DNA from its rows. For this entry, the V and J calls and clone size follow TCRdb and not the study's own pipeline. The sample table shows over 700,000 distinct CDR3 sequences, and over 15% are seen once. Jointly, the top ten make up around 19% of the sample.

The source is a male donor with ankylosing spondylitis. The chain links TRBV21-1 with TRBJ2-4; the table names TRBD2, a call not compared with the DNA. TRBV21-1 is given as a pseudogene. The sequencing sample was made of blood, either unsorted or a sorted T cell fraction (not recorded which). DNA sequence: TGTGCCAGCAGCAAAGAGGGGAATAGCGGGAGGGCCAAAAACATTCAGTACTTC. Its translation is CASSKEGNSGRAKNIQYF.